This T cell receptor (beta chain) was identified in a study of T cells in Graves' hyperthyroidism and ophthalmopathy. Uncontrolled infection, other autoimmune disease, pregnancy or lactation led to exclusion. TCR beta CDR3 region amplification was performed from RNA transcripts. An initial round of RT-PCR targeting the TCR CDR3 relied on the HTBI primer set. Each CDR3 protein is one row after TCRdb ran MiXCR on the multiplex PCR reads. The sample yields about 530,000 distinct CDR3 sequences, roughly 18% seen once. The CDR3 is 17 amino acids. Germline CDR1 is DFQATT and CDR2 is SNEGSKA (reference sequence). The V segment lost 2 bases and the J segment 10 bases; nucleotides outside the gene matches: 20.

Input material: blood. The rearrangement links TRBV20-1 to TRBJ2-1, with 7 positions matching TRBD2. The clonotype comes from a woman between 18 and 30 years old with Graves' ophthalmopathy. The CDR3 spells CSARRTGMAGEKREQFF. For the CDR3, the DNA is TGCAGTGCTAGAAGGACCGGGATGGCGGGAGAAAAGAGGGAGCAGTTCTTC.